These 17 T cell receptor beta chains originate from one sample sequenced in a study of CD8 T cells in ankylosing spondylitis. Study-level findings and limits: Several highly homologous variants made up a TCR beta motif, and this motif appeared characteristic of ankylosing spondylitis blood.

These receptors are not linked to any known antigen. TCRdb passed the 5' RACE reads through MiXCR, listing each CDR3 protein once. The sample includes over 400,000 distinct CDR3 sequences, approximately 26% of them seen just once. Sequenced sample: blood, either unsorted or a sorted T cell fraction (not recorded which). These receptor sequences come from a male donor with ankylosing spondylitis.

This clonotype has just a few counts. The chain uses TRBV5-6 and TRBJ1-2; 7 bases match TRBD1. V gave up 0 bases and J gave up 10 bases; unmatched junction bases: 9. The length of the CDR3 is 14 residues. CDR1 is SGHDT and CDR2 is YYEEEE in the germline V gene. The CDR3 DNA reads TGTGCCAGCAGCTTGGACAGCCCAGGGGGGGCCTACACCTTC. It encodes CASSLDSPGGAYTF.

This clonotype was observed many times. This chain joins TRBV5-1 and TRBJ2-6, with TRBD1 identical over 11 bases. V lost 0 bases, J lost 4 bases, and 12 bases stayed unmatched. The CDR3 has 20 amino acids. Germline V gene data show CDR1 as SGHRS and CDR2 as YFSETQ. The CDR3 DNA is TGCGCCAGCAGCTTGGCCGGCCCAGGACAGGGGGCGCGAGGGGCCAACGTCCTGACTTTC. As protein: CASSLAGPGQGARGANVLTF.

This chain connects TRBV5-1 to TRBJ1-4; D is perhaps TRBD1 (6 bases). Germline CDR1 is SGHRS and CDR2 is YFSETQ. V lost 0 bases and J lost 7, with 13 bases in between. This CDR3 has 15 residues. In DNA, the CDR3 is TGCGCCAGCAGCTTGGGTGGGACAACCGGTGAAAAACTGTTTTTT. It translates to CASSLGGTTGEKLFF. Full variable domain (missing parts from reference TRBV5-1 and TRBJ1-4): KAGVTQTPRYLIKTRGQQVTLSCSPISGHRSVSWYQQTPGQGLQFLFEYFSETQRNKGNFPGRFSGRQFSNSRSEMNVSTLELGDSALYLCASSLGGTTGEKLFFGSGTQLSVL.

This clonotype has a handful of counts. The chain has TRBV6-5 and TRBJ2-1, with D perhaps assigned TRBD1 or TRBD2 (5 bases each). The CDR3 has 16 amino acids. CDR1 and CDR2 (germline): MNHEY, SVGAGI. The ends were cut back, 3 bases at V and 4 bases at J, with 16 bases in the middle. CDR3: CASSYSSGTGYNEQFF. The CDR3, as DNA: TGTGCCAGCAGTTATTCCTCCGGGACCGGATACAATGAGCAGTTCTTC.

The rearrangement uses TRBV24-1 and TRBJ2-4, with unresolved D. The CDR3 consists of 13 residues. The germline CDR1 and CDR2 sequences are KGHDR and SFDVKD. The V end lost 1 base, the J end lost 4 bases, and 4 bases lay between the germline ends. CDR3 nucleotides: TGTGCCACCAGTGATTTCGCTAAAAACATTCAGTACTTC. It codes for CATSDFAKNIQYF.

The rearrangement joins TRBV2 to TRBJ1-5; maybe TRBD1 (5 bases). Germline-derived CDR1 and CDR2 are SNHLY and FYNNEI. The CDR3 totals 14 residues. With 6 bases removed from V and 5 bases from J, the gap between germline ends came to 14 bases. The CDR3 region is CASSGSGGDQPQHF. CDR3 DNA: TGTGCCAGCAGCGGCTCGGGAGGGGATCAGCCCCAGCATTTT.

This clonotype has only a few counts. The CDR3 reads CSVEDANNEQFF. The CDR3 nucleotides read TGCAGCGTTGAAGACGCAAACAATGAGCAGTTCTTC. The chain joins TRBV29-1 to TRBJ2-1; D is unclear. Per germline, CDR1 SQVTM and CDR2 ANQGSEA. The CDR3 is made up of 12 amino acids. V was clipped by 0 bases and J by 5 bases, with 5 bases between them.

In this sample, this clonotype turned up a few times. The genes are TRBV5-1 and TRBJ1-1, with D possibly being TRBD1 (5 bases). In germline, CDR1 is SGHRS, CDR2 YFSETQ. V lost 1 base, J lost 1 base, and 8 bases lay in between. This CDR3 has 14 amino acids. CDR3 nucleotides: TGCGCCAGCAGCTTGAACGGGGCGAACACTGAAGCTTTCTTT. It yields the protein CASSLNGANTEAFF.

The CDR3 DNA reads TGTGCCAGCAGGCCGAGATCACGGGTAGGCGGCTACACCTTC. As protein: CASRPRSRVGGYTF. The chain recombines TRBV11-2 with TRBJ1-2; no clear D gene. The CDR3 consists of 14 residues. The germline CDR1 and CDR2 sequences are SGHAT and FQNNGV. The ends were cut back, 6 bases at V and 8 bases at J, with 19 bases in the middle.

There are a few counts of this clonotype. The J gene is TRBJ1-2, the V gene TRBV6-1, with 7 bases aligning to TRBD1. From germline, CDR1 is MNHNS and CDR2 SASEGT. The CDR3 runs to 16 residues. V lost 3 bases and J lost 3; bases outside the gene matches: 10. The CDR3 spells CASSEVWQGGDYGYTF. In nucleotides, the CDR3 is TGTGCCAGCAGTGAGGTTTGGCAGGGGGGAGACTATGGCTACACCTTC.

This clonotype ranks as medium-sized. The J gene is TRBJ2-1, the V gene TRBV29-1, with no clear D. In germline, CDR1 is SQVTM, CDR2 ANQGSEA. With 7 bases removed from V and 5 bases from J, the gap between germline ends came to 12 bases. This CDR3 is 12 amino acids long. CDR3 sequence: CSADHYNNEQFF. The CDR3 bases are TGCAGCGCCGACCACTACAACAATGAGCAGTTCTTC.

This chain uses TRBV5-1 with TRBJ2-7; 8 bases fit TRBD2. Trimming at V came to 3 bases and at J to 3 bases, leaving 8 bases not matched to a gene. The CDR3 runs to 15 residues. Germline V gene sequence: CDR1 SGHRS, CDR2 YFSETQ. CDR3 coding DNA: TGCGCCAGCAGCTCCGAGCCAGCGGGAGTCTACGAGCAGTACTTC. The encoded protein is CASSSEPAGVYEQYF.

The V and J genes are TRBV6-1 and TRBJ2-3; D may be TRBD2 (5 bases). V lost 6 bases, J lost 0 bases, and 13 bases lay in between. CDR3 length equals 15 residues. Germline V gene lookup returns CDR1 MNHNS and CDR2 SASEGT. The CDR3 region is CASSQLGVSTDTQYF. The CDR3 nucleotides read TGTGCCAGCAGCCAACTCGGGGTTAGCACAGATACGCAGTATTTT.

The rearrangement links TRBV5-1 to TRBJ2-3; D perhaps matches TRBD2 (5 bases). The CDR3 consists of 14 residues. Trimming cost V 1 base and J 2 bases, with 8 bases left between them. From germline, CDR1 is SGHRS and CDR2 YFSETQ. For the CDR3, the DNA is TGCGCCAGCAGCTTGTTGCTAGCCACAGATACGCAGTATTTT. It is translated as CASSLLLATDTQYF.

The chain employs TRBV5-1 and TRBJ1-2, with D perhaps TRBD1 (6 bases). Germline V gene data show CDR1 as SGHRS and CDR2 as YFSETQ. With 4 bases removed from V and 7 bases from J, the gap between germline ends came to 20 bases. The CDR3 spans 15 residues. CDR3 nucleotides: TGCGCCAGCAGCGGGGGAGGGGGGTCGACGGCTGGCTACACCTTC. It codes for CASSGGGGSTAGYTF.

This clonotype was detected a few times. V usage is TRBV20-1 and J usage is TRBJ2-1; no firm D call. V was trimmed by 6 bases and J by 5 bases, leaving 5 bases between them. This CDR3 is 10 amino acids long. Germline CDR1 and CDR2: DFQATT and SNEGSKA (reference sequence). The CDR3 nucleotides are TGCAGTGCCGGCCACAATGAGCAGTTCTTC. It specifies CSAGHNEQFF.

CDR3 sequence (DNA): TGTGCCAGTAACCACGGCGGGGACCTCTCCTACGAGCAGTACTTC. It encodes CASNHGGDLSYEQYF. This chain links TRBV19 with TRBJ2-7; D perhaps matches TRBD2 (6 bases). The germline V gene encodes CDR1 LNHDA and CDR2 SQIVND (reference sequence). The CDR3 loop spans 15 amino acids. V dropped 7 bases and J dropped 0 bases, with 16 bases sitting between them.